One and the same sample provided the 19 T cell receptor beta chains below, sequenced in a study of blood T cell repertoires in COVID-19. Repertoires were generated with immunoSEQ multiplex PCR, while TCRdb's copy carries only in-frame clones and drops some. Of 200,000 to 250,000 clones in the sample, less than 90% were seen once. Sequences were obtained from peripheral blood. The receptors stem from a woman aged 80 or over with active or convalescent COVID-19.

The rearrangement joins TRBV18 to TRBJ2-2; D unclear. The germline gives CDR1 KGHSH, CDR2 LQKENI. The V end was cut by 2 bases, the J end by 5 bases, with 15 bases between. The CDR3 loop spans 16 amino acids. In DNA, the CDR3 is TGTGCCAGCTCACCATTTTCCCCTAAGACTACCGGGGAGCTGTTTTTT. Translation: CASSPFSPKTTGELFF.

This clone was seen more than once but under ten times. The chain recombines TRBV5-1 with TRBJ2-2, with D maybe TRBD2 (5 bases). V was shortened by 5 bases and J by 6 bases, with 14 bases between the two germline ends. Germline V gene data show CDR1 as SGHRS and CDR2 as YFSETQ. The CDR3 covers 14 residues. As DNA, the CDR3 is TGCGCCAGCAGTAGCGAGAAACTGGCCGGGGAGCTGTTTTTT. Residues: CASSSEKLAGELFF.

The V and J genes are TRBV19 and TRBJ1-4, with a weak D call TRBD1 (6 bases). Trimming removed 1 base at V and 4 bases at J, with 10 bases between. Germline V lookup: CDR1 LNHDA, CDR2 SQIVND (reference sequence). The CDR3 runs to 15 residues. CDR3 sequence reads: CASSIVTQGNEKLFF. The CDR3 region has the DNA TGTGCCAGTAGTATAGTCACACAGGGTAATGAAAAACTGTTTTTT.

The chain uses TRBV7-9 and TRBJ1-6; D unresolved. The CDR3 runs to 18 residues. V was pared by 5 bases and J by 1 base, with 18 bases between. The germline V gene has CDR1 SEHNR and CDR2 FQNEAQ (reference sequence). CDR3 sequence (DNA): TGTGCCAGCAGCCGCGTGGAGGGTTCTGTGTCCTATAATTCACCCCTCCACTTT. Translated, it gives CASSRVEGSVSYNSPLHF.

In its sample, this clone was seen a few times. The chain combines TRBV5-5 with TRBJ1-3; possibly TRBD1 for D (6 bases). CDR1 SGHKS and CDR2 YYEKEE come from the germline V gene (reference sequence). Trimming took 0 bases from V and 4 from J, leaving 11 bases between them. The CDR3 loop spans 15 amino acids. For the CDR3, the DNA is TGTGCCAGCAGCTTGGCGCCGCAGGGGGGAAACACCATATATTTT. Protein sequence: CASSLAPQGGNTIYF.

The genes are TRBV28 and TRBJ2-5; 14 positions agree with TRBD2. The trim removed 7 bases at V and 5 bases at J, leaving 21 bases unmatched. Germline lookup yields CDR1 MDHEN and CDR2 SYDVKM. The CDR3 extends over 20 amino acids. The CDR3 bases are TGTGCCAGCACCTCATACAGGGGGTTGGGACTAGCGGGAGTCATCGAGACCCAGTACTTC. It yields the protein CASTSYRGLGLAGVIETQYF.

CDR3 nucleotides: TGCGCCAGCAGCCAGACTAGCGGGAGAGGGAATGAGCAGTTCTTC. Its translation: CASSQTSGRGNEQFF. V is TRBV5-1 and J is TRBJ2-1; 12 positions agree with TRBD2. With V trimmed by 4 bases and J by 7 bases, 6 bases remained unmatched. The germline V gene encodes CDR1 SGHRS and CDR2 YFSETQ. The CDR3 is 15 residues long.

This clone has just one count. As DNA, the CDR3 is TGTGCCAGTAGTCGGTTAGCGGGAGGTCCCCTCTCTGGGGCCAACGTCCTGACTTTC. Protein sequence: CASSRLAGGPLSGANVLTF. The rearrangement links TRBV19 to TRBJ2-6, with 10 nucleotides matching TRBD2. This CDR3 spans 19 amino acids. Germline loops: CDR1 LNHDA, CDR2 SQIVND (reference sequence). V shed 5 bases, J shed 0 bases, and the junction held 10 bases outside the gene matches. Drawing the rest from reference TRBV19 and TRBJ2-6, the complete variable domain is DGGITQSPKYLFRKEGQNVTLSCEQNLNHDAMYWYRQDPGQGLRLIYYSQIVNDFQKGDIAEGYSVSREKKESFPLTVTSAQKNPTAFYLCASSRLAGGPLSGANVLTFGAGSRLTVL.

The chain links TRBV6-5 to TRBJ2-3; TRBD2 agrees at 11 bases. This CDR3 has 13 residues. Per the germline V gene, CDR1 is MNHEY and CDR2 is SVGAGI. With 11 bases clipped from V and 4 bases from J, the junction kept 5 bases outside the gene matches. The CDR3 reads CAVAGGPADTQYF. CDR3 nucleotides: TGTGCCGTAGCGGGGGGGCCCGCAGATACGCAGTATTTT.

The chain recombines TRBV5-1 with TRBJ2-2; D perhaps matches TRBD2 (6 bases). Germline V lookup: CDR1 SGHRS, CDR2 YFSETQ. The V end was cut by 4 bases, the J end by 6 bases, with 22 bases between. This CDR3 comprises 17 residues. The CDR3 is CASSPQGAAGYAGELFF. CDR3 bases: TGCGCCAGCAGCCCCCAAGGGGCCGCGGGGTACGCCGGGGAGCTGTTTTTT.

The chain employs TRBV28 and TRBJ2-6; 8 bases match TRBD2. The CDR3 covers 15 residues. J lost 4 bases, V lost 6 bases, and 5 bases had no gene match. Germline lookup yields CDR1 MDHEN and CDR2 SYDVKM. The CDR3 region is CASRTGGNGANVLTF. CDR3 nucleotide sequence: TGTGCCAGCAGGACGGGGGGGAACGGGGCCAACGTCCTGACTTTC.

The genes are TRBV10-3 and TRBJ1-1, with 7 positions matching TRBD1. This CDR3 is 13 amino acids long. The V gene end was trimmed by 6 bases and the J gene end by 4 bases; junction bases not matched to a gene: 5. Germline lookup yields CDR1 ENHRY and CDR2 SYGVKD. CDR3 residues: CAIRWDRGTEAFF. For the CDR3, the DNA is TGTGCCATCAGATGGGACAGAGGCACTGAAGCTTTCTTT.

The chain has TRBV5-1 and TRBJ2-7, with 9 bases lining up with TRBD1. The germline CDR1 and CDR2 sequences are SGHRS and YFSETQ. V was clipped by 2 bases and J by 4 bases; unmatched bases: 7. This CDR3 comprises 15 residues. The chain's CDR3 is CASSLGQGSSYEQYF. CDR3 coding DNA: TGCGCCAGCAGCTTAGGACAGGGGAGTTCTTACGAGCAGTACTTC.

This clone was seen a few times. V usage is TRBV29-1 and J usage is TRBJ1-5, with D possibly TRBD1 on 5 matching bases. The CDR3 contains 14 residues. CDR1 SQVTM and CDR2 ANQGSEA come from the germline V gene. The V gene lost 4 bases and the J gene lost 2 bases, with 12 bases spanning the gap. CDR3 sequence: CSVGPGIGNQPQHF. The CDR3 DNA reads TGCAGCGTTGGCCCAGGGATTGGCAATCAGCCCCAGCATTTT.

In its sample, this clone was seen a few times. The chain has TRBV6-5 and TRBJ2-5; no clear D gene. The CDR3 is 13 amino acids. Trimming took 5 bases from V and 3 from J, leaving 10 bases between them. Per the germline V gene, CDR1 is MNHEY and CDR2 is SVGAGI. This CDR3 reads CASSPEWKETQYF. In nucleotides, the CDR3 is TGTGCCAGCAGTCCGGAGTGGAAAGAGACCCAGTACTTC.

The genes are TRBV4-3 and TRBJ2-2; no clear D gene. V was pared by 1 base and J by 7 bases, with 10 bases between. The V gene's germline CDR1 is LGHNA and CDR2 YSLEER. CDR3 size: 14 residues. CDR3 protein: CASSQVGGSGELFF. The CDR3 DNA sequence: TGCGCCAGCAGCCAAGTAGGCGGTAGCGGGGAGCTGTTTTTT.

CDR3 protein: CASRGTGGSYNEQFF. The CDR3 DNA sequence: TGTGCCAGCAGAGGGACAGGGGGCTCTTACAATGAGCAGTTCTTC. The gene calls are TRBV28 and TRBJ2-1, with 12 bases aligning to TRBD1. Germline loops: CDR1 MDHEN, CDR2 SYDVKM. Germline trimming cut 6 bases from V and 4 bases from J; bases unmatched to any gene: 4. The CDR3 is 15 amino acids.

The rearrangement uses TRBV5-4 and TRBJ2-1; 8 bases map to TRBD2. Trimming cost V 4 bases and J 4 bases; bases outside gene matches: 10. Germline V lookup: CDR1 SGHNT, CDR2 YYREEE (reference sequence). The CDR3 contains 16 residues. In DNA form, the CDR3 reads TGTGCCAGCAGCACCTTGGCTAGCGGGCAATACAATGAGCAGTTCTTC. Its translation is CASSTLASGQYNEQFF.

This chain links TRBV5-4 with TRBJ2-1; 10 bases map to TRBD2. The J segment lost 6 bases and the V segment lost 0 bases, leaving 15 bases of the junction unmatched. This CDR3 spans 19 amino acids. CDR1 SGHNT and CDR2 YYREEE come from the germline V gene (reference sequence). CDR3 loop: CASSLDPDIAGGPFNEQFF. The CDR3 DNA is TGTGCCAGCAGCTTGGATCCCGATATAGCGGGAGGCCCTTTCAATGAGCAGTTCTTC.